This record looks at one T cell receptor (beta chain) sequence and its context. Everyone who took part was about 18 to 90 years old, and they came from 24 US areas. Cohorts were assigned according to the clinical history that participants reported. This record comes from a study of blood T cell repertoires in COVID-19. The data were produced by immunoSEQ multiplex PCR, yet TCRdb's version contains in-frame clones alone and is incomplete. The sample gives 250,000 to 350,000 clones, roughly 91% of which show up once; approximately 2% is in the top ten. Germline V gene data show CDR1 as SGHTA and CDR2 as FQGNSA. The CDR3 sequence is 14 residues long. Trimming took off 0 bases at V and 0 bases at J, with 6 bases between the two ends.

The source material was PBMCs or T cells enriched from blood (not recorded which). The TCR was taken from a woman aged 60 to 75 in a cohort exposed to, infected with or recovered from COVID-19 (not recorded which). This sequence joins TRBV7-2 and TRBJ2-7; D is ambiguous. CDR3 protein: CASSLARSSYEQYF. Written as DNA, the CDR3 is TGTGCCAGCAGCTTAGCGAGGAGCTCCTACGAGCAGTACTTC. Full variable domain (missing parts from reference TRBV7-2 and TRBJ2-7): GAGVSQSPSNKVTEKGKDVELRCDPISGHTALYWYRQSLGQGLEFLIYFQGNSAPDKSGLPSDRFSAERTGGSVSTLTIQRTQQEDSAVYLCASSLARSSYEQYFGPGTRLTVT.